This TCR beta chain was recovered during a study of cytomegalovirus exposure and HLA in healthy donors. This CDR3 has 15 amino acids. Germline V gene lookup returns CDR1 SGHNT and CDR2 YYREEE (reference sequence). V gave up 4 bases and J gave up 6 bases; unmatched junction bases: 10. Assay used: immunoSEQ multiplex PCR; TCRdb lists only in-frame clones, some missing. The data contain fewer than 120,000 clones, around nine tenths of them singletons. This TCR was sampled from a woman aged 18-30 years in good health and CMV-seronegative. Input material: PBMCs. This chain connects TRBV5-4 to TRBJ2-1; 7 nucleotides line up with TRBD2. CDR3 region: CASSPITGGINEQFF. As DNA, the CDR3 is TGTGCCAGCAGCCCAATTACCGGGGGGATCAATGAGCAGTTCTTC.